This TCR beta chain appears in the sequencing data of a study of cytomegalovirus exposure and HLA in healthy donors. Study overall: HLA-typed donors contributed 65 million to 95 million unique TCRs, which were held in an early data release.

General study results and limits: There were reportedly fewer N-insertions in an Asian-associated ancestry cluster than the roughly 700-donor mean, in a later analysis. The study put about 180 TCR beta chains on its list as cytomegalovirus-associated.

The CDR3 runs to 15 residues. With 5 bases clipped from V and 6 bases from J, the junction kept 10 bases outside the gene matches. Germline V gene sequence: CDR1 MNHEY, CDR2 SVGAGI. Details on this clone: Its antigen is not known.

Primers for the PCR totalled 60 Vbeta and 13 Jbeta. The protocol was immunoSEQ multiplex PCR, while the TCRdb copy is restricted to in-frame clones and leaves out a portion. The data show roughly 130,000 clones, with roughly 63% seen just once and less than 2% held by the top ten. The chain has TRBV6-5 and TRBJ2-3; 8 bases align to TRBD1. Sequencing was performed on PBMCs. The sequence derives from a man younger than 45 in good health and CMV-seropositive. CDR3 amino acids: CASSPQTGAADTQYF. As DNA, the CDR3 is TGTGCCAGCAGTCCCCAGACAGGGGCCGCGGATACGCAGTATTTT.